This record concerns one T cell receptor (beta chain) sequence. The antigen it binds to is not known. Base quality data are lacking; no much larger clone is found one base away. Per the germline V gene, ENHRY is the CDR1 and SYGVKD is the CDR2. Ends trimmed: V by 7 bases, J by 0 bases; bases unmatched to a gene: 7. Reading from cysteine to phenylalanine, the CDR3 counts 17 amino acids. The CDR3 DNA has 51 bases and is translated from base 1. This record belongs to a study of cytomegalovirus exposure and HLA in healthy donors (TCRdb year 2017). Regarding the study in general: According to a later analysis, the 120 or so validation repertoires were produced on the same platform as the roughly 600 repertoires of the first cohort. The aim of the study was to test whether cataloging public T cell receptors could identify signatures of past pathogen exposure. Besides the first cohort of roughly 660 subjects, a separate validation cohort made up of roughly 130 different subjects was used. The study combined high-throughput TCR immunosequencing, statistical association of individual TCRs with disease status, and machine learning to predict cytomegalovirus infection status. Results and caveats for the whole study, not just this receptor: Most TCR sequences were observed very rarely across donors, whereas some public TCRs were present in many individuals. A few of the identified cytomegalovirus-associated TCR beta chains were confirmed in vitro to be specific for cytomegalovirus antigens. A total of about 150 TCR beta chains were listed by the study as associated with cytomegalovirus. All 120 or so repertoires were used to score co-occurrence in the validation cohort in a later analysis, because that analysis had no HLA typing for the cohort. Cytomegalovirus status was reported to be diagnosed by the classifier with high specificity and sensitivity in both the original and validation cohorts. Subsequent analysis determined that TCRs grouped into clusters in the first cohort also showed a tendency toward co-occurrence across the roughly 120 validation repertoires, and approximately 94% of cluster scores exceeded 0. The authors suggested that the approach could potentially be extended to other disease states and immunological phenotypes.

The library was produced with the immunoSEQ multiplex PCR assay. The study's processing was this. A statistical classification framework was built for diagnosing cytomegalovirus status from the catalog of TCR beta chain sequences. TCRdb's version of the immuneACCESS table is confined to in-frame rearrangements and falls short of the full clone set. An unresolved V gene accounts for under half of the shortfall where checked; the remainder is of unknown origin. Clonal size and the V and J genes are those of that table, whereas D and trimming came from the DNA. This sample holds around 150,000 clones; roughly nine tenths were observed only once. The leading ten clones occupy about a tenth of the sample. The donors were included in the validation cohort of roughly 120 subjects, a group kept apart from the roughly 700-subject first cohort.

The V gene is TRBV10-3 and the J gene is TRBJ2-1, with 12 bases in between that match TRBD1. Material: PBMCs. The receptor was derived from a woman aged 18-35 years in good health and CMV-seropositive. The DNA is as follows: TGTGCCATCACGGGACAGGGGGCGCAGAGCTCCTACAATGAGCAGTTCTTC. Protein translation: CAITGQGAQSSYNEQFF.